The 10 T cell receptor beta chains reported below all come from one sample, sequenced in a study of blood T cell repertoires in COVID-19. Sequenced by immunoSEQ multiplex PCR; TCRdb stores in-frame clones only, minus some. This sample has about 250,000 clones; roughly 80% occur once, and the top ten carry about 10%. Material for sequencing was peripheral blood. The receptors shown here come from a man older than 75 with acute or convalescent COVID-19.

This clone was counted a single time. This sequence joins TRBV11-2 and TRBJ2-7; 9 nucleotides match TRBD1. Germline V lookup: CDR1 SGHAT, CDR2 FQNNGV. This CDR3 has 17 residues. After removal of 2 bases from V and 1 base from J, the junction contained 9 bases not matched to a gene. The DNA of the CDR3 is TGTGCCAGCAGCTTAAAGGGGGGACAGGGACAGTCCTACGAGCAGTACTTC. Amino acid sequence: CASSLKGGQGQSYEQYF. Together with reference TRBV11-2 and TRBJ2-7, the CDR3 gives the full variable domain: EAGVAQSPRYKIIEKRQSVAFWCNPISGHATLYWYQQILGQGPKLLIQFQNNGVVDDSQLPKDRFSAERLKGVDSTLKIQPAKLEDSAVYLCASSLKGGQGQSYEQYFGPGTRLTVT.

The V and J genes are TRBV3-1 (or the pseudogene TRBV3-2) and TRBJ1-6, with 11 bases fitting TRBD1. This CDR3 is 15 amino acids long. The V gene end was trimmed by 3 bases and the J gene end by 10 bases; junction bases not matched to a gene: 5. The germline V gene encodes CDR1 LGHDT and CDR2 YNNKEL (reference sequence). The CDR3 spells CASSQDRGRSSPLHF. In nucleotides, the CDR3 is TGTGCCAGCAGCCAGGACAGGGGGCGAAGCTCACCCCTCCACTTT.

This rearrangement joins TRBV19 to TRBJ1-4; 7 nucleotides align to TRBD1. Germline V gives CDR1 LNHDA, CDR2 SQIVND (reference sequence). Trimming at V came to 8 bases and at J to 7 bases, leaving 10 bases not matched to a gene. CDR3 length: 14 amino acids. CDR3 DNA sequence: TGTGCCAGTTCCGGAGGGACAGATTTTGAAAAACTGTTTTTT. This gives the protein CASSGGTDFEKLFF.

The chain carries TRBV9 and TRBJ1-1; D ambiguous. Trimming took 1 base from V and 4 from J, leaving 11 bases between them. CDR1 SGDLS and CDR2 YYNGEE come from the germline V gene. The CDR3 consists of 14 residues. The CDR3 sequence: CASSVTPRPTEAFF. The CDR3 DNA reads TGTGCCAGCAGCGTAACCCCGAGGCCCACTGAAGCTTTCTTT.

The chain employs TRBV5-1 and TRBJ1-1; 10 bases are shared with TRBD1. Losses at the gene ends were 2 bases for V and 3 bases for J; bases not matched to a gene: 7. The CDR3 contains 16 residues. Germline CDR1 is SGHRS and CDR2 is YFSETQ. CDR3 sequence: CASSFGDRGSYTEAFF. The CDR3 coding sequence is TGCGCCAGCAGCTTTGGGGACAGGGGATCCTACACTGAAGCTTTCTTT.

This clone appeared a few times. The J gene is TRBJ2-7, the V gene TRBV2; 14 bases align to TRBD2. CDR1 is SNHLY and CDR2 is FYNNEI in the germline V gene. V was pared by 6 bases and J by 3 bases, with 4 bases of the junction left unmatched. The length of the CDR3 is 15 residues. The CDR3 coding sequence is TGTGCCAGCAGCGTAGGGACTAGCGGGAGCTACGAGCAGTACTTC. Protein product: CASSVGTSGSYEQYF.

This chain uses TRBV30 with TRBJ1-1; the D is unclear. Germline lookup yields CDR1 GTSNPN and CDR2 SVGIG (reference sequence). V was trimmed by 1 base and J by 1 base, leaving 7 bases between them. This CDR3 is 13 amino acids long. The CDR3: CAWSGAGNTEAFF. DNA of the CDR3: TGTGCCTGGAGTGGCGCAGGGAACACTGAAGCTTTCTTT. The whole variable domain, filled in from reference TRBV30 and TRBJ1-1, reads SQTIHQWPATLVQPVGSPLSLECTVEGTSNPNLYWYRQAAGRGLQLLFYSVGIGQISSEVPQNLSASRPQDRQFILSSKKLLLSDSGFYLCAWSGAGNTEAFFGQGTRLTVV.

The sample holds a few counts of this clone. V usage is TRBV4-1 and J usage is TRBJ1-5; TRBD1 matches 8 bases. The CDR3 extends over 17 amino acids. Germline CDR1 MGHRA, CDR2 YSYEKL. V trimming: 0 bases; J trimming: 4 bases; junction bases outside the gene matches: 8. CDR3 nucleotides: TGCGCCAGCAGCCAAGATAAGGAGGACAGGGTTAATCAGCCCCAGCATTTT. Its translation: CASSQDKEDRVNQPQHF.

This clone was observed once. This chain links TRBV21-1 with TRBJ2-5; whether TRBD2, the table's D call, matches the DNA was not checked. TRBV21-1 is termed a pseudogene. The length of the CDR3 is 12 residues. This CDR3 is CASSRRARAQYF. The CDR3 nucleotides read TGTGCCAGCAGCAGAAGAGCGAGGGCCCAGTACTTC.

The chain uses TRBV28 and TRBJ1-1, with D possibly being TRBD1 (6 bases). The germline CDR1 and CDR2 sequences are MDHEN and SYDVKM. The CDR3 runs 11 residues. V was clipped by 6 bases and J by 10 bases, with 12 bases between them. Written as DNA, the CDR3 is TGTGCCAGCAGAGGACAGTTTCGAGCTTTCTTT. It yields the protein CASRGQFRAFF.